In this sample, the clone carrying this T cell receptor (beta chain) turned up a few times. The antigen remains unidentified. This sample was included in a study of T cell clonotyping in hematopoietic cell transplantation. Study-wide results and caveats: Higher Inverse Simpson Index values in graft donor and pretransplant recipient predicted broader posttransplant TCR diversity. Cells were unsorted, so CD4 and CD8 contributions were not separated. Pathologically expanded recipient clonotypes increased progressively from day 30 to day 180 as diversity fell.

Germline values: CDR1 SGDLS, CDR2 YYNGEE. This CDR3 is built from 15 residues. The V and J ends lost 4 bases and 6 bases, in that order; junction bases with no gene match: 9. Measured with immunoSEQ multiplex PCR; TCRdb has only the in-frame clones, and not every one. The sample lists approximately 6,000 clones, 77% seen once, with around a third in the top ten. The J gene is TRBJ2-2, the V gene TRBV9; 7 bases map to TRBD1. Source: PBMCs, taken 100 days after allogeneic stem cell transplant. The receptor was derived from a female patient in her 30s who had an allogeneic stem cell transplant, so the T cells may come from the graft donor. Some clones in this sample may be carry-over from other donors' samples. The CDR3 sequence is CASSLRDRDPGELFF. DNA for the CDR3: TGTGCCAGCAGCCTCCGAGACAGGGATCCCGGGGAGCTGTTTTTT.